The source of this T cell receptor beta chain is a study of blood T cells in healthy people across ages. It was with a sample-barcoded 5' primer and a J-beta primer mix that a second PCR of roughly 7 to 12 cycles was run. TCRdb independently ran MiXCR on the 5' RACE reads; one entry per CDR3 protein. There are 1.5 million to 1.8 million distinct CDR3 sequences in the sample; 42% occur only once, and more than 4% lies in the top ten. General study findings and limits: With donor CMV status unknown, expanded clonotype changes were possibly confounded.

On this clonotype: Its antigen is unknown.

The study recruited healthy Caucasian donors from Russia who were aged about 6 to 90. Germline V lookup: CDR1 SQVTM, CDR2 ANQGSEA. V was trimmed by 7 bases and J by 7 bases, leaving 17 bases between them. There are 13 residues in the CDR3. The TCR originated in a woman aged 18-29 years in good health. The chain joins TRBV29-1 to TRBJ1-5; D might be TRBD1 (5 bases). The sample was blood. CDR3 region: CSAETVSGQPQHF. CDR3 DNA sequence: TGCAGCGCCGAGACAGTTTCAGGGCAGCCCCAGCATTTT.